These T cell receptor beta chains were read from a single sample in a study of shared clonotypes between healthy human individuals. Produced via immunoSEQ multiplex PCR; TCRdb's table is partial and in-frame only. The repertoire holds 1.5 million to 1.9 million clones, with 95% to 99% as singletons. The sequencing sample was made of naive CD4+ T cells sorted from blood. Receptor source: a man younger than 45 in good health. Each CDR3 is given with its conserved first and last residue. The order of the fields is V gene, clone size, J gene, D gene, CDR3 protein, CDR3 DNA. A D gene is named only where the DNA matches it firmly. Clone size appears in some rows only: once, few, many, or a class for an expanded clone.

TRBV29-1	NA	TRBJ2-5	NA	CSVVPAPETQYF	TGCAGCGTTGTCCCCGCCCCAGAGACCCAGTACTTC
TRBV27	NA	TRBJ2-5	NA	CASSFQGRGQETQYF	TGTGCCAGCAGTTTTCAGGGTCGGGGGCAAGAGACCCAGTACTTC
TRBV6-5	NA	TRBJ2-5	NA	CASRRYQETQYF	TGTGCCAGCAGAAGGTACCAAGAGACCCAGTACTTC
TRBV9	NA	TRBJ1-1	TRBD1	CASSADRVTEAFF	TGTGCCAGCAGCGCGGACAGGGTAACTGAAGCTTTCTTT
TRBV18	NA	TRBJ2-4	TRBD1	CASSKTGLDIQYF	TGTGCCAGCTCAAAGACAGGGCTTGACATTCAGTACTTC
TRBV28	NA	TRBJ2-7	TRBD1	CASTEDRVEQYF	TGTGCCAGCACCGAAGACAGGGTCGAGCAGTACTTC
TRBV5-4	NA	TRBJ2-3	NA	CASRKGISPQDTQYF	TGTGCCAGCAGGAAGGGAATAAGCCCACAAGATACGCAGTATTTT
TRBV11-2	NA	TRBJ2-1	TRBD2	CASSSWTSGTLRNEQFF	TGTGCCAGCAGCTCATGGACTAGCGGGACCCTCCGCAATGAGCAGTTCTTC
TRBV7-6	once	TRBJ2-3	NA	CASSQRSSTDTQYF	TGTGCCAGCAGCCAGCGTTCTAGCACAGATACGCAGTATTTT
TRBV25-1	NA	TRBJ2-3	NA	CASSDPGLGGDTQYF	TGTGCCAGCAGTGACCCGGGACTCGGCGGAGATACGCAGTATTTT
TRBV4-1	NA	TRBJ2-4	TRBD1	CASSHANRGENIQYF	TGCGCCAGCAGCCATGCAAACAGGGGGGAAAACATTCAGTACTTC
TRBV30	NA	TRBJ2-7	NA	CACDRGPAYEQYF	TGTGCCTGTGATCGGGGGCCCGCCTACGAGCAGTACTTC
TRBV5-1	NA	TRBJ2-3	NA	CASSPQGDTDTQYF	TGCGCCAGCAGCCCACAGGGAGACACAGATACGCAGTATTTT
TRBV28	once	TRBJ1-5	TRBD1	CASSAGGEINQPQHF	TGTGCCAGCAGCGCAGGGGGCGAGATCAATCAGCCCCAGCATTTT
TRBV21-1	NA	TRBJ2-6	NA	CASSIQRSSGANVLTF	TGTGCCAGCAGCATCCAGAGAAGCTCTGGGGCCAACGTCCTGACTTTC
TRBV29-1	NA	TRBJ1-2	NA	CSVQTGTDYGYTF	TGCAGCGTGCAGACAGGAACGGACTATGGCTACACCTTC
TRBV6-1	NA	TRBJ1-1	TRBD1	CASSERRTGVTEAFF	TGTGCCAGCAGTGAAAGGAGGACAGGGGTCACTGAAGCTTTCTTT
TRBV19	NA	TRBJ2-1	NA	CASTVGTRSYNEQFF	TGTGCCAGTACAGTCGGCACGCGCTCCTACAATGAGCAGTTCTTC
TRBV5-6	NA	TRBJ2-3	NA	CASSTSGQSTDTQYF	TGTGCCAGCAGCACGAGCGGACAGAGCACAGATACGCAGTATTTT
TRBV28	few	TRBJ1-2	NA	CASSSPGTHYGYTF	TGTGCCAGCAGTTCCCCCGGGACACACTATGGCTACACCTTC
TRBV2	once	TRBJ2-5	NA	CASSLDVGQETQYF	TGTGCCAGCAGCCTGGACGTAGGGCAAGAGACCCAGTACTTC
TRBV20-1	NA	TRBJ2-5	NA	CSALGGTQYF	TGCAGTGCTCTAGGCGGGACCCAGTACTTC
TRBV4-1	once	TRBJ2-1	NA	CASSQVDVVVLAVSQFF	TGCGCCAGCAGCCAAGTTGATGTCGTCGTACTAGCAGTGTCGCAGTTCTTC
TRBV5-4	NA	TRBJ2-1	NA	CASSLGLSNNEQFF	TGTGCCAGCAGCTTGGGGCTATCCAACAATGAGCAGTTCTTC
TRBV5-1	once	TRBJ1-1	NA	CASSLAGSAMNTEAFF	TGCGCCAGCAGCTTGGCAGGCAGCGCCATGAACACTGAAGCTTTCTTT
TRBV29-1	NA	TRBJ2-2	NA	CSVVVQVNTGELFF	TGCAGCGTTGTAGTTCAGGTCAACACCGGGGAGCTGTTTTTT
TRBV19	NA	TRBJ1-5	NA	CASSILYQPQHF	TGTGCCAGTAGTATTCTTTACCAGCCCCAGCATTTT
TRBV15	NA	TRBJ1-4	NA	CATSGGGEKLFF	TGTGCCACCAGCGGGGGAGGTGAAAAACTGTTTTTT
TRBV7-2	once	TRBJ1-5	NA	CASSEGAGPQPQHF	TGTGCCAGCAGCGAGGGCGCAGGGCCTCAGCCCCAGCATTTT
TRBV6-6	NA	TRBJ2-7	NA	CASTTEGRRGYEQYF	TGTGCCAGCACCACCGAGGGGCGACGGGGCTACGAGCAGTACTTC
TRBV7-2	NA	TRBJ2-1	NA	CASSLRPMIGNNEQFF	TGTGCCAGCAGCTTACGGCCAATGATCGGCAACAATGAGCAGTTCTTC
TRBV11-3	NA	TRBJ1-2	NA	CASPDSGPMGYTF	TGTGCCAGCCCCGATTCCGGGCCCATGGGCTACACCTTC
TRBV5-4	NA	TRBJ1-2	NA	CASSKGLHSSNYGYTF	TGTGCCAGCAGCAAAGGGCTCCATTCTTCTAACTATGGCTACACCTTC
TRBV15	NA	TRBJ2-1	NA	CATSRGGQYEQFF	TGTGCCACCAGCAGGGGGGGACAGTATGAGCAGTTCTTC
TRBV18	NA	TRBJ2-1	TRBD1	CASSSDRGSYNEQFF	TGTGCCAGCTCATCCGACAGGGGCTCCTACAATGAGCAGTTCTTC
TRBV5-8	NA	TRBJ2-1	TRBD1	CASSLATVAGQEEFF	TGTGCCAGCAGCTTGGCCACTGTCGCGGGACAGGAGGAGTTCTTC
TRBV10-2	NA	TRBJ2-1	TRBD2	CASRPGTRSLNEQFF	TGCGCCAGCAGGCCCGGGACTAGGAGCTTGAATGAGCAGTTCTTC
TRBV7-9	NA	TRBJ1-1	TRBD1	CASSIGTGVTEAFF	TGTGCCAGCAGTATTGGTACAGGGGTCACTGAAGCTTTCTTT
TRBV7-3	NA	TRBJ2-2	NA	CASSFGLARGGELFF	TGTGCCAGCAGCTTCGGACTCGCCCGGGGCGGGGAGCTGTTTTTT
TRBV29-1	NA	TRBJ2-1	NA	CSVESAYNEQFF	TGCAGCGTTGAGTCAGCCTACAATGAGCAGTTCTTC
TRBV28	NA	TRBJ2-3	TRBD2	CASRLVAGGSTDTQYF	TGTGCCAGCAGACTTGTAGCGGGAGGGAGCACAGATACGCAGTATTTT
TRBV19	NA	TRBJ2-3	TRBD2	CASSIRLAGAPGTDTQYF	TGTGCCAGTAGTATTCGACTAGCGGGAGCGCCTGGCACAGATACGCAGTATTTT
TRBV11-2	NA	TRBJ2-2	NA	CASSSTRIAGELFF	TGTGCCAGCAGCTCAACACGGATCGCCGGGGAGCTGTTTTTT
TRBV5-1	NA	TRBJ2-7	TRBD1	CASSLQLIGQGSYEQYF	TGCGCCAGCAGCTTGCAGTTGATTGGACAGGGTTCCTACGAGCAGTACTTC
TRBV7-9	NA	TRBJ2-3	TRBD2	CASSFGGGTDTQYF	TGTGCCAGCAGCTTCGGGGGGGGCACAGATACGCAGTATTTT
TRBV1	NA	TRBJ1-1	NA	CTSSQKQGPNTEAFF	TGCACCAGCAGCCAAAAACAGGGGCCGAACACTGAAGCTTTCTTT
TRBV15	NA	TRBJ2-7	NA	CATSRVEQGTYEQYF	TGTGCCACCAGCAGAGTAGAGCAGGGAACCTACGAGCAGTACTTC
TRBV28	NA	TRBJ1-5	TRBD1	CASSLLGWGTGYGQPQHF	TGTGCCAGCAGTTTATTAGGTTGGGGGACAGGGTATGGTCAGCCCCAGCATTTT
TRBV5-6	NA	TRBJ1-2	TRBD1	CASSSPGQGNSF	TGTGCCAGCAGCTCTCCGGGACAGGGTAACTCCTTC
TRBV14	NA	TRBJ2-5	NA	CASSQNVGETQYF	TGTGCCAGCAGCCAAAACGTGGGGGAGACCCAGTACTTC
TRBV18	few	TRBJ1-5	NA	CASSLAQRNQPQHF	TGTGCCAGCTCACTAGCCCAGCGAAATCAGCCCCAGCATTTT
TRBV5-4	NA	TRBJ1-1	TRBD1	CASRKGAITEAFF	TGTGCCAGCAGGAAGGGGGCCATCACTGAAGCTTTCTTT
TRBV7-3	NA	TRBJ1-1	NA	CASSLMSPPLGASTEAFF	TGTGCCAGCAGCTTGATGAGTCCCCCCCTAGGGGCGAGCACTGAAGCTTTCTTT